These 22 T cell receptor beta chains came from one sample sequenced in a study of cytomegalovirus exposure and HLA in healthy donors (dated by TCRdb to about 2017). Receptors were amplified or captured by the immunoSEQ multiplex PCR assay. A mixture of 60 forward primers for TCR Vbeta segments and 13 reverse primers for TCR Jbeta segments was used in the multiplex PCR. The clones in this table, taken by TCRdb from immuneACCESS, are in-frame only. Not every clone is retained; where verified, under half of the shortfall comes from an unresolved V gene, and the cause of the rest is unknown. The sample data list 200,000 to 250,000 clones, and about 80% of these were observed just once. In total, the top ten clones hold roughly 15% of the sample. The sequencing input was PBMCs. These receptors all come from a man between 40 and 49 years old in good health and CMV-seronegative.

The rearrangement uses TRBV4-1 and TRBJ2-5; maybe TRBD1 (6 bases). The CDR3 sequence is 17 residues long. CDR1 is MGHRA, CDR2 YSYEKL, per germline. Deletions cut 1 base from V and 3 bases from J, with 18 bases between. The CDR3 reads CASSQGVEDSREETQYF. The CDR3 coding sequence is TGCGCCAGCAGCCAAGGAGTAGAGGACAGTCGGGAAGAGACCCAGTACTTC.

The CDR3 sequence: CAISEVGDIGEQYF. CDR3 bases: TGTGCCATCAGTGAGGTAGGGGACATAGGCGAGCAGTACTTC. This sequence joins TRBV10-3 and TRBJ2-7, with D perhaps matching TRBD1 (6 bases). CDR1 ENHRY and CDR2 SYGVKD come from the germline V gene. The CDR3 sequence is 14 residues long. V lost 2 bases, J lost 6 bases, and 14 bases lay in between.

This clone showed up just once. V and J are TRBV13 and TRBJ2-7, with D possibly TRBD2 on 7 matching bases. Germline V gene lookup returns CDR1 PRHDT and CDR2 FYEKMQ (reference sequence). The CDR3 length is 14 residues. The V end lost 1 base, the J end lost 7 bases, and 14 bases lay between the germline ends. CDR3 amino acids: CASSLEGGQREQYF. DNA of the CDR3: TGTGCCAGCAGCTTAGAGGGGGGGCAGAGGGAGCAGTACTTC.

V gene TRBV7-2 combines with J gene TRBJ1-3; no firm D call. Germline V gene lookup returns CDR1 SGHTA and CDR2 FQGNSA. V lost 1 base and J 8 bases, leaving 12 bases between the germline ends. The CDR3 consists of 14 residues. CDR3 in amino acids: CASSLDPSQDTIYF. The CDR3 region has the DNA TGTGCCAGCAGCTTAGATCCCAGTCAGGACACCATATATTTT. Filled out from reference TRBV7-2 and TRBJ1-3, the complete variable domain reads GAGVSQSPSNKVTEKGKDVELRCDPISGHTALYWYRQSLGQGLEFLIYFQGNSAPDKSGLPSDRFSAERTGGSVSTLTIQRTQQEDSAVYLCASSLDPSQDTIYFGEGSWLTVV.

This chain links TRBV7-2 with TRBJ1-1; perhaps TRBD1 as D (5 bases). The CDR3 totals 15 residues. V was shortened by 4 bases and J by 0 bases, with 12 bases between the two germline ends. Looked up from germline, CDR1 is SGHTA and CDR2 is FQGNSA. The DNA of the CDR3 is TGTGCCAGCAGCTCCCAGGGCCGCATGAACACTGAAGCTTTCTTT. It specifies CASSSQGRMNTEAFF.

V is TRBV5-4 and J is TRBJ1-1, with TRBD1 as a possible D gene (5 bases). V gave up 4 bases and J gave up 2 bases, with 18 bases separating them. The CDR3 sequence is 16 residues long. Germline V CDR1 and CDR2: SGHNT, YYREEE (reference sequence). The CDR3 nucleotides are TGTGCCAGCAGCACGACTCCGACAGCCGTCAACACTGAAGCTTTCTTT. Its translation: CASSTTPTAVNTEAFF. Using reference TRBV5-4 and TRBJ1-1 for the parts outside the CDR3, the full variable domain is ETGVTQSPTHLIKTRGQQVTLRCSSQSGHNTVSWYQQALGQGPQFIFQYYREEENGRGNFPPRFSGLQFPNYSSELNVNALELDDSALYLCASSTTPTAVNTEAFFGQGTRLTVV.

The chain combines TRBV15 with TRBJ2-5, with a weak D call TRBD1 (6 bases). This CDR3 is built from 13 residues. Per the germline V gene, CDR1 is LNHNV and CDR2 is YYDKDF (reference sequence). V lost 9 bases and J 1 base, leaving 12 bases between the germline ends. CDR3 in DNA: TGTGCCACGCAAGTGGACAGCCAAGAGACCCAGTACTTC. It specifies CATQVDSQETQYF.

The chain employs TRBV4-1 and TRBJ2-7, with 7 bases aligning to TRBD2. The CDR3 is made up of 19 amino acids. V shed 2 bases, J shed 1 base, and the junction held 17 bases outside the gene matches. The germline CDR1 and CDR2 sequences are MGHRA and YSYEKL. The CDR3 coding sequence is TGCGCCAGCAGCCAACCCGATGGGCTAGCGGCCTATAGGTCCTACGAGCAGTACTTC. It encodes CASSQPDGLAAYRSYEQYF.

The V call is TRBV28, the J call TRBJ1-6; tentatively, D is TRBD1 (5 bases). The germline gives CDR1 MDHEN, CDR2 SYDVKM. The length of the CDR3 is 14 residues. Trimming took 7 bases from V and 10 from J, leaving 17 bases between them. The CDR3 bases are TGTGCCAGCATCCCCGCCAGGGTTGGCTCACCCCTCCACTTT. Its protein product is CASIPARVGSPLHF.

The chain links TRBV27 to TRBJ1-1; maybe TRBD1 (6 bases). This CDR3 comprises 14 residues. Trimming shortened V by 3 bases and J by 4 bases, and 12 bases separated the two germline ends. Germline V gene lookup returns CDR1 MNHEY and CDR2 SMNVEV (reference sequence). Here the CDR3 reads CASSFLSGVTEAFF. DNA for the CDR3: TGTGCCAGCAGTTTCTTATCAGGGGTCACTGAAGCTTTCTTT.

This clone was recorded only once. This chain links TRBV28 with TRBJ1-4; TRBD1 matches 9 bases. The CDR3 contains 14 residues. Germline lookup yields CDR1 MDHEN and CDR2 SYDVKM. The J segment lost 8 bases and the V segment lost 6 bases, leaving 7 bases of the junction unmatched. CDR3 in amino acids: CASRLGQGVEKLFF. CDR3 nucleotides: TGTGCCAGCAGACTGGGACAGGGAGTGGAAAAACTGTTTTTT. The whole variable domain, remainder taken from reference TRBV28 and TRBJ1-4, is DVKVTQSSRYLVKRTGEKVFLECVQDMDHENMFWYRQDPGLGLRLIYFSYDVKMKEKGDIPEGYSVSREKKERFSLILESASTNQTSMYLCASRLGQGVEKLFFGSGTQLSVL.

The rearrangement uses TRBV5-1 and TRBJ1-2; 7 nucleotides align to TRBD1. Germline lookup yields CDR1 SGHRS and CDR2 YFSETQ. V lost 4 bases, J lost 5 bases, and 14 bases stayed unmatched. CDR3 size: 16 residues. CDR3 sequence (DNA): TGCGCCAGCAGCCCCGGACAGGATCCACTTGGGTATGGCTACACCTTC. The encoded protein is CASSPGQDPLGYGYTF.

This chain links TRBV7-3 with TRBJ2-2, with TRBD1 matching 10 bases. The CDR3 covers 17 residues. The V gene end was trimmed by 4 bases and the J gene end by 4 bases; junction bases not matched to a gene: 9. From germline, CDR1 is SGHTA and CDR2 FQGTGA. Written as DNA, the CDR3 is TGTGCCAGCAGCTCTGACTCGACAGGGGGCCTCACCGGGGAGCTGTTTTTT. This codes for CASSSDSTGGLTGELFF.

The chain is built from TRBV9 and TRBJ1-2; 8 bases map to TRBD1. CDR3 length equals 14 residues. The V and J ends lost 3 bases and 8 bases, in that order; junction bases with no gene match: 9. The germline gives CDR1 SGDLS, CDR2 YYNGEE. This CDR3 is CASSEGPRGHGYTF. CDR3 coding DNA: TGTGCCAGCAGCGAGGGCCCCAGGGGGCACGGCTACACCTTC.

The gene calls are TRBV18 and TRBJ1-1, with D possibly being TRBD1 (5 bases). Trimming cost V 6 bases and J 3 bases, with 14 bases left between them. CDR1 is KGHSH, CDR2 LQKENI, per germline. CDR3 length: 14 residues. CDR3 in amino acids: CASSQTVGDTEAFF. The CDR3 DNA reads as TGTGCCAGCTCGCAGACAGTCGGCGACACTGAAGCTTTCTTT.

The rearrangement links TRBV29-1 to TRBJ1-2; 7 bases line up with TRBD1. In germline, CDR1 is SQVTM, CDR2 ANQGSEA. The CDR3 has 13 amino acids. The V and J ends lost 8 bases and 4 bases, in that order; junction bases with no gene match: 10. The CDR3 DNA sequence: TGCAGCACCCCGGGACAGACTACCTATGGCTACACCTTC. This translates into CSTPGQTTYGYTF.

This clone has just a few counts. V usage is TRBV2 and J usage is TRBJ1-6; D is unresolved. Trimming took 6 bases from V and 6 from J, leaving 12 bases between them. CDR1 and CDR2 from the germline V gene are SNHLY and FYNNEI. This CDR3 is built from 14 residues. The CDR3 is CASRARVANSPLHF. The CDR3 DNA sequence: TGTGCCAGCAGAGCGAGGGTCGCTAATTCACCCCTCCACTTT.

This clone was detected only once. The chain links TRBV7-9 to TRBJ1-4; D is unresolved. Trimming shortened V by 5 bases and J by 5 bases, and 12 bases separated the two germline ends. This CDR3 contains 14 residues. The germline gives CDR1 SEHNR, CDR2 FQNEAQ (reference sequence). The CDR3 is CASSGSRRNEKLFF. The DNA of the CDR3 is TGTGCCAGCAGCGGTTCTAGGCGAAATGAAAAACTGTTTTTT.

The rearrangement uses TRBV12-5 and TRBJ2-1; 10 positions match TRBD1. Trimming at V came to 5 bases and at J to 14 bases, leaving 3 bases not matched to a gene. The CDR3 runs to 11 residues. Germline assignment: CDR1 LGHNT and CDR2 FRNRAP. CDR3 coding DNA: TGTGCTAGTGGTAGGGACAGGGGTGAGTTCTTC. Protein sequence: CASGRDRGEFF.

V and J are TRBV29-1 and TRBJ2-7; D not certain. This CDR3 is 14 amino acids long. Germline loops: CDR1 SQVTM, CDR2 ANQGSEA. V was cut by 2 bases and J by 2 bases, with 13 bases left in between. Here the CDR3 reads CSVESGPLPYEQYF. The CDR3 nucleotides read TGCAGCGTTGAATCAGGCCCCTTACCCTACGAGCAGTACTTC.

A single count supports this clone. Germline and junction disagree at one end, which may indicate a read error. The chain links TRBV7-9 to TRBJ2-1, with D maybe TRBD2 (7 bases). Germline V gene data show CDR1 as SEHNR and CDR2 as FQNEAQ (reference sequence). The CDR3 contains 15 residues. CDR3 bases: TGTTCCAGCAGCTTAGGTTGGGGGGGCCGGAATGAGCAGTTCTTC. The encoded protein is CSSSLGWGGRNEQFF.

The chain has TRBV28 and TRBJ2-3; D gene uncertain. The CDR3 runs 15 residues. Germline V gene lookup returns CDR1 MDHEN and CDR2 SYDVKM. V was clipped by 6 bases and J by 0 bases, with 13 bases between them. The chain's CDR3 is CASRSRVASTDTQYF. CDR3 coding DNA: TGTGCCAGCAGATCTCGGGTTGCAAGCACAGATACGCAGTATTTT.